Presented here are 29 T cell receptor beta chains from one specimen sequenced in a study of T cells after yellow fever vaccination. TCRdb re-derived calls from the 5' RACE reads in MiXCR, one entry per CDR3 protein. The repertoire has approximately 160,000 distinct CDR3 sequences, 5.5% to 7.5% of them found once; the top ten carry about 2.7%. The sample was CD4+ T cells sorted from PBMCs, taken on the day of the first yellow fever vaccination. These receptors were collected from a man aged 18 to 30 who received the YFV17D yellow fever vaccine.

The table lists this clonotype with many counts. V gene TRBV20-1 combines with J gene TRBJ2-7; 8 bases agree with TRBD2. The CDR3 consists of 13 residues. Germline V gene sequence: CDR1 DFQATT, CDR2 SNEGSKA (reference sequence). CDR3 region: CSVTSGRTYEQYF. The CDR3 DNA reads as TGCAGCGTAACTAGCGGCAGGACCTACGAGCAGTACTTC.

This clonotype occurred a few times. CDR3 DNA sequence: TGTGCCAGCAGTTTCCGACAGGATAATTCACCCCTCCACTTT. The encoded protein is CASSFRQDNSPLHF. The chain is built from TRBV12-3 or TRBV12-4 and TRBJ1-6, with D maybe TRBD1 (6 bases). Trimming took 3 bases from V and 5 from J, leaving 8 bases between them. The CDR3 is 14 amino acids.

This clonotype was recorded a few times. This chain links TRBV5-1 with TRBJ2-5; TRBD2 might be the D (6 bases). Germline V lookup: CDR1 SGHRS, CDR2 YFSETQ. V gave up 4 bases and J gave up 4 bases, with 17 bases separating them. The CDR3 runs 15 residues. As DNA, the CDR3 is TGCGCCAGCAGCGTCCCGACTAGACGTGGAGAGACCCAGTACTTC. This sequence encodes CASSVPTRRGETQYF.

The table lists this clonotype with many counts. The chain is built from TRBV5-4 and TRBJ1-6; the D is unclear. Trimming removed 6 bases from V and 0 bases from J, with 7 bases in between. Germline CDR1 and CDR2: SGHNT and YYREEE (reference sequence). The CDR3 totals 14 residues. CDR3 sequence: CASTQDSYNSPLHF. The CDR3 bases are TGTGCCAGCACCCAGGACTCCTATAATTCACCCCTCCACTTT. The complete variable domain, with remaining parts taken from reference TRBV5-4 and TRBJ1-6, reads ETGVTQSPTHLIKTRGQQVTLRCSSQSGHNTVSWYQQALGQGPQFIFQYYREEENGRGNFPPRFSGLQFPNYSSELNVNALELDDSALYLCASTQDSYNSPLHFGNGTRLTVT.

The CDR3 here is CASSRRGGADTQYF. The CDR3 DNA sequence: TGTGCCAGCAGCCGCCGGGGGGGGGCAGATACGCAGTATTTT. This chain joins TRBV3-1 and TRBJ2-3; the match to TRBD2 covers 8 bases. The CDR3 extends over 14 amino acids. V trimming: 4 bases; J trimming: 4 bases; junction bases outside the gene matches: 4. Germline CDR1 LGHDT, CDR2 YNNKEL (reference sequence).

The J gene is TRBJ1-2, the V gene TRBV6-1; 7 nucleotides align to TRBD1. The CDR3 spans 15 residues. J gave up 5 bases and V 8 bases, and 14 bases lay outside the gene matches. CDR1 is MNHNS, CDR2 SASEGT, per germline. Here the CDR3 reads CASQKLGGIRYGYTF. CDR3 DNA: TGTGCCAGCCAAAAATTAGGGGGCATTCGTTATGGCTACACCTTC.

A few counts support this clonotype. The CDR3: CASSSGTSGGPTDTQYF. CDR3 nucleotides: TGCGCCAGCAGCTCCGGGACTAGCGGGGGTCCCACAGATACGCAGTATTTT. The chain recombines TRBV5-1 with TRBJ2-3, with 14 bases identical to TRBD2. With V trimmed by 3 bases and J by 2 bases, 5 bases remained unmatched. The length of the CDR3 is 17 residues. Germline-derived CDR1 and CDR2 are SGHRS and YFSETQ.

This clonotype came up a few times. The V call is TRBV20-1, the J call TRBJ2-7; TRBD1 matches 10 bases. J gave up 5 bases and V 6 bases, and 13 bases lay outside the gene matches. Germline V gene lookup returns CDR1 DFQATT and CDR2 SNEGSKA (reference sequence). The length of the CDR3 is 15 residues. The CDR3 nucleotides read TGCAGTGCCGCTAGGTGGGGACAGGGGATCAACGAGCAGTACTTC. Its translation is CSAARWGQGINEQYF.

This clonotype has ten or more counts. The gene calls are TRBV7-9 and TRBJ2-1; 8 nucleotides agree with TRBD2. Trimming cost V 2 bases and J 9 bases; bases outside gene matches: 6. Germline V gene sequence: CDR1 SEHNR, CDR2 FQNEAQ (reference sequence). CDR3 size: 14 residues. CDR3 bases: TGTGCCAGCAGCTTATCGGGGGGGCAGACTGAGCAGTTCTTC. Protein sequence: CASSLSGGQTEQFF.

The CDR3 here is CASREAGTNTEAFF. CDR3 DNA sequence: TGTGCCAGCAGAGAGGCAGGTACGAACACTGAAGCTTTCTTT. The chain is built from TRBV12-3 or TRBV12-4 and TRBJ1-1; D not certain. Trimming stripped 6 bases from V and 1 base from J, with 12 bases between. The CDR3 is 14 residues long.

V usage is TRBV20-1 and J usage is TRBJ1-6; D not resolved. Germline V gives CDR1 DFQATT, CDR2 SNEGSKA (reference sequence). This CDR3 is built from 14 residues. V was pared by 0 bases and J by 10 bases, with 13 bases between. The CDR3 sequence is CSARDPRTGSPLHF. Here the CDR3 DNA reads TGCAGTGCTAGAGATCCACGGACTGGCTCACCCCTCCACTTT.

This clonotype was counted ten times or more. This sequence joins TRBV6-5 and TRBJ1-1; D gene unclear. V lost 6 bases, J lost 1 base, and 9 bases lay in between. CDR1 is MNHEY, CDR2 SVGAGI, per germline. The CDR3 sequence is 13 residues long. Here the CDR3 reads CASRGAWNTEAFF. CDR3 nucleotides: TGTGCCAGCAGGGGCGCATGGAACACTGAAGCTTTCTTT.

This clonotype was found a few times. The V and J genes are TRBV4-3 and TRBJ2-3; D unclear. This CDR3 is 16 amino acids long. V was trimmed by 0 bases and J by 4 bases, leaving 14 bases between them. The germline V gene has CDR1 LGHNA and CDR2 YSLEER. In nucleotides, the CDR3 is TGCGCCAGCAGCCAAGATTTCTGGACGACCCCAGATACGCAGTATTTT. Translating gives CASSQDFWTTPDTQYF.

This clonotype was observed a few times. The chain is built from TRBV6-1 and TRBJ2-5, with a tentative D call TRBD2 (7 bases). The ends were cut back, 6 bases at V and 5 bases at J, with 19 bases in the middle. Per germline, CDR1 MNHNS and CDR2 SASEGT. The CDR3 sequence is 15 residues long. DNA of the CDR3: TGTGCCAGCAGAGCCCCGTGGGCGGGGGCCGAGACCCAGTACTTC. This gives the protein CASRAPWAGAETQYF.

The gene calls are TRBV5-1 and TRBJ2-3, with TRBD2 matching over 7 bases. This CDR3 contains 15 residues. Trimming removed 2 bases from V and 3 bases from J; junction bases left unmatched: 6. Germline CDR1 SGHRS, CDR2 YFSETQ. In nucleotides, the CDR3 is TGCGCCAGCAGCTTTTATGGACTAGTAACAGATACGCAGTATTTT. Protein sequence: CASSFYGLVTDTQYF.

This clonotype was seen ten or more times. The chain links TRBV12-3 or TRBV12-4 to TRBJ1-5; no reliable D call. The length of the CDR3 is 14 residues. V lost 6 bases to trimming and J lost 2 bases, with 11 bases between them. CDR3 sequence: CASSHEGRNQPQHF. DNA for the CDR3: TGTGCCAGCAGCCATGAGGGCCGCAATCAGCCCCAGCATTTT.

This CDR3 is CTCRTYDITGAKYGAFF. Written as DNA, the CDR3 is TGTACCTGCCGAACCTACGACATTACAGGGGCAAAATATGGAGCTTTCTTT. The chain is built from TRBV12-3 or TRBV12-4 and TRBJ1-1; TRBD1 agrees at 7 bases. This CDR3 has 17 amino acids.

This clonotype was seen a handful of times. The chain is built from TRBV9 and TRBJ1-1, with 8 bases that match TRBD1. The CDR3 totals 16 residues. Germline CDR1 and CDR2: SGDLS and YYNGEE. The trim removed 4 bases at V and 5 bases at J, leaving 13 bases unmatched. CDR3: CASSRLTGASGTEAFF. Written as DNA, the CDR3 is TGTGCCAGCAGCAGGCTGACAGGGGCATCGGGGACTGAAGCTTTCTTT.

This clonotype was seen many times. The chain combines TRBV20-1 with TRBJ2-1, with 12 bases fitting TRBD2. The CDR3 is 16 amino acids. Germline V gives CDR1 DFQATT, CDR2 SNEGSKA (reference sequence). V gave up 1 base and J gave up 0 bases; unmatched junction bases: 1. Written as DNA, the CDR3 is TGCAGTGCTAGAGGACTAGCGGGGGACTCCTACAATGAGCAGTTCTTC. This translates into CSARGLAGDSYNEQFF.

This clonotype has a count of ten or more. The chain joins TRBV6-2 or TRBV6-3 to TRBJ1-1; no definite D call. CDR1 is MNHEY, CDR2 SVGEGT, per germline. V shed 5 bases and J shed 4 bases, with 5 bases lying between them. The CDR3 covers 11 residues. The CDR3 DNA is TGTGCCAGCAGTCACGGCACTGAAGCTTTCTTT. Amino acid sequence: CASSHGTEAFF.

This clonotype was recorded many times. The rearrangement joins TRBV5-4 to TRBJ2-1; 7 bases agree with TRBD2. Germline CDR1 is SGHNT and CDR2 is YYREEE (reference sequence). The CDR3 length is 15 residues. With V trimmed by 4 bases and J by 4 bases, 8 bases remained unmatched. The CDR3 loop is CASSLRAGVYNEQFF. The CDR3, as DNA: TGTGCCAGCAGCCTCAGGGCGGGGGTTTACAATGAGCAGTTCTTC.

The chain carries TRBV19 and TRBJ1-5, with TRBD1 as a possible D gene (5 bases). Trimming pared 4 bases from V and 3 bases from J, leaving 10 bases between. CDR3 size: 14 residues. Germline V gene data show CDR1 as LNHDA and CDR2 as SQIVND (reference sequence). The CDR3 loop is CASSRDGYNQPQHF. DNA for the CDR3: TGTGCCAGTAGTAGGGACGGATACAATCAGCCCCAGCATTTT.

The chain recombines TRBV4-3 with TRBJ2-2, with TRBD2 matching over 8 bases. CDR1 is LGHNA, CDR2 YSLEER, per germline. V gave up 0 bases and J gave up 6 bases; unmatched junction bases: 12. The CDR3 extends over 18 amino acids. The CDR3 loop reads CASSQESIAGGNAGELFF. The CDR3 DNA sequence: TGCGCCAGCAGCCAAGAGAGCATCGCGGGGGGTAATGCCGGGGAGCTGTTTTTT.

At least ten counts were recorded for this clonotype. CDR3: CASSLRSGSMNTEAFF. CDR3 bases: TGTGCCAGCAGTTTAAGGTCGGGGAGCATGAACACTGAAGCTTTCTTT. This sequence joins TRBV12-3 or TRBV12-4 and TRBJ1-1; D uncertain. Trimming pared 2 bases from V and 0 bases from J, leaving 13 bases between. The CDR3 covers 16 residues.

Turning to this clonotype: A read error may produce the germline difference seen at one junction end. CDR3 nucleotide sequence: TGCAGCGTGGCCCGAAACGGGGGGCTGTTTTTT. It translates to CSVARNGGLFF. This chain joins TRBV29-1 and TRBJ2-2; the D gene is possibly TRBD2 (6 bases). The CDR3 extends over 11 amino acids. CDR1 and CDR2 from the germline V gene are SQVTM and ANQGSEA.

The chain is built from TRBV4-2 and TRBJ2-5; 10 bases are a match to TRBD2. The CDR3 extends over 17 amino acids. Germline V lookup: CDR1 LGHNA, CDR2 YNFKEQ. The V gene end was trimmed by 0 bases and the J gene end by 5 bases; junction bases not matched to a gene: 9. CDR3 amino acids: CASSQEHQRGGRETQYF. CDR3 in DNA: TGTGCCAGCAGCCAAGAGCACCAGCGGGGGGGCCGGGAGACCCAGTACTTC.

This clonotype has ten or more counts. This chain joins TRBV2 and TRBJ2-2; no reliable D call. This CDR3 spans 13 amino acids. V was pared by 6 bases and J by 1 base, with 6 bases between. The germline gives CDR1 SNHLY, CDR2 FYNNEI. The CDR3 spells CASRWVNTGELFF. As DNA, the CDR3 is TGTGCCAGCAGATGGGTGAACACCGGGGAGCTGTTTTTT.

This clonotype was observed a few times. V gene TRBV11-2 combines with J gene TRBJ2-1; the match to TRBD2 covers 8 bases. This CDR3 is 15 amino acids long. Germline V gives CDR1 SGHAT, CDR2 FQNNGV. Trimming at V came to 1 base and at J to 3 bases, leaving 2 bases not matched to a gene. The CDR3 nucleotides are TGTGCCAGCAGCTTAGGGGGGACTAGCTACAATGAGCAGTTCTTC. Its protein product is CASSLGGTSYNEQFF.

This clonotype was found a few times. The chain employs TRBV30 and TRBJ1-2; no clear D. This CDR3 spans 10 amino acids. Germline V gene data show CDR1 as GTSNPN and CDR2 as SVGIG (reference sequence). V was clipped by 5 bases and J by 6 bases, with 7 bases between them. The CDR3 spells CAWYHNGYTF. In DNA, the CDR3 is TGTGCCTGGTATCATAATGGCTACACCTTC.